This T cell receptor (beta chain) stems from a study of blood T cell repertoires in COVID-19. TCRdb's copy holds only in-frame clones and misses some; the assay was immunoSEQ multiplex PCR. The sample includes about 87,000 clones, around 81% seen only once; the top ten take roughly 2.2%. The germline V gene encodes CDR1 SQVTM and CDR2 ANQGSEA. Unmatched junction bases numbered 12, after V lost 6 bases and J lost 0 bases. The CDR3 runs to 16 residues. This clonotype was obtained from a woman in her 70s with acute or convalescent COVID-19. Sequenced material: peripheral blood. The chain carries TRBV29-1 and TRBJ1-2; 8 bases agree with TRBD1. The CDR3 loop is CSVGFGQGTTNYGYTF. In nucleotides, the CDR3 is TGCAGCGTGGGCTTTGGACAGGGAACTACTAACTATGGCTACACCTTC. Variable domain in full (rest from reference TRBV29-1 and TRBJ1-2): SAVISQKPSRDICQRGTSLTIQCQVDSQVTMMFWYRQQPGQSLTLIATANQGSEATYESGFVIDKFPISRPNLTFSTLTVSNMSPEDSSIYLCSVGFGQGTTNYGYTFGSGTRLTVV.